This T cell receptor beta chain comes out of a study of blood T cells in healthy people across ages. Primed by a sample-barcoded 5' primer and a J-beta primer mix, a second PCR proceeded for 7 to 11 cycles. TCRdb reprocessed the 5' RACE reads via MiXCR and lists one record per CDR3 protein. The repertoire holds under 950,000 distinct CDR3 sequences, about 20% seen once, with about 22% in the top ten. This clonotype appeared a few times. Antigen: not known. In germline, CDR1 is MNHNY, CDR2 SVGAGI (reference sequence). This CDR3 contains 15 residues. The V gene end was trimmed by 4 bases and the J gene end by 8 bases; junction bases not matched to a gene: 13. General study points: Bulk PBMC profiling left naive and antigen-experienced comparisons inconclusive.

The V call is TRBV6-6, the J call TRBJ1-2, with 7 positions matching TRBD1. The TCR comes from a man in his 70s in good health. Sequencing was done on a sample of blood. The CDR3 region is CASSSAGQGVEGYTF. In DNA form, the CDR3 reads TGTGCCAGCAGTTCGGCGGGCCAGGGGGTGGAAGGCTACACCTTC.